This record covers a single T cell receptor beta chain. Per the authors' pipeline: Amplification of reference gene primers was used by the study to estimate nucleated cell counts. Measured with immunoSEQ multiplex PCR; TCRdb has only the in-frame clones, and not every one. V, J and clone size are taken as reported in that table, and D and trimming were inferred from the DNA itself. The profile shows more than 250,000 clones, around 91% of them singletons. Across over 20 US areas, participants ranged in age from 18 to 89 years. The data originate from a study of blood T cell repertoires in COVID-19. About the research overall: COVID-19 samples from acute and convalescent phases originated in the United States, Italy and Spain. In each case, the material was cDNA or gDNA derived from T cells, B-cell-depleted T cells, or PBMCs.

The CDR3 runs 15 residues. Unmatched junction bases numbered 7, after V lost 7 bases and J lost 3 bases. Looked up from germline, CDR1 is MNHEY and CDR2 is SVGEGT. The receptor was derived from a woman in her late teens or twenties with acute COVID-19. The sample was PBMCs or T cells enriched from blood (not recorded which). The chain carries TRBV6-2 or TRBV6-3 and TRBJ1-4; 8 positions match TRBD1. CDR3 in amino acids: CASTPQGAANEKLFF. The CDR3 coding sequence is TGTGCCAGCACCCCGCAGGGGGCCGCTAATGAAAAACTGTTTTTT.